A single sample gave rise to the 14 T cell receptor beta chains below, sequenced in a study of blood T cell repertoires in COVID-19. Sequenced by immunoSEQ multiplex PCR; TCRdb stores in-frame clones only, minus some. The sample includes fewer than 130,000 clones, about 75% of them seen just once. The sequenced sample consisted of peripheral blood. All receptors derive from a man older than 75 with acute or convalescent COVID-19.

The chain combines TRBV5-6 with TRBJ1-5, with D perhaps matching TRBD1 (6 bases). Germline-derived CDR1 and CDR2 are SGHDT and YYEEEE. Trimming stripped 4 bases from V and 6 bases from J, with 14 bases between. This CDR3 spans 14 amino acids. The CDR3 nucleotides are TGTGCCAGCAGCCGGTGGGGGCCGGTTCAGCCCCAGCATTTT. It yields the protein CASSRWGPVQPQHF.

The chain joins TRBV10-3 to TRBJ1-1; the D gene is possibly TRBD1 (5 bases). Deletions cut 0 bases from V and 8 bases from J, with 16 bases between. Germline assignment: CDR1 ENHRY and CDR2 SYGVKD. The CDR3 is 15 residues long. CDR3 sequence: CAISESGVGRVEAFF. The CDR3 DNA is TGTGCCATCAGTGAGTCGGGGGTCGGGAGGGTCGAAGCTTTCTTT.

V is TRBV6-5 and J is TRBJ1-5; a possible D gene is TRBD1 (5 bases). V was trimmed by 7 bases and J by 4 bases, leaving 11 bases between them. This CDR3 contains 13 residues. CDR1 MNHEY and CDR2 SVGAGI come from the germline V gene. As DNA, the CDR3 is TGTGCCAGCAAAACGGGGACTAATCAGCCCCAGCATTTT. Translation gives CASKTGTNQPQHF.

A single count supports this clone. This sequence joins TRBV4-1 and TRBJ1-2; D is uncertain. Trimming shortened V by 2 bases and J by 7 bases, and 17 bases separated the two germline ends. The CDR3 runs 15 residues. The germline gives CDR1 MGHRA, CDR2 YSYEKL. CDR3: CASSQSPLSEVGYTF. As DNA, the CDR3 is TGCGCCAGCAGCCAATCCCCGTTGTCGGAGGTTGGCTACACCTTC.

CDR3 nucleotides: TGTGCCAGCAATAGGGACAGCTCCTACGAGCAGTACTTC. This encodes CASNRDSSYEQYF. The genes are TRBV2 and TRBJ2-7; 7 bases match TRBD1. V dropped 7 bases and J dropped 0; count of bases not matched to a gene: 3. Germline V gene lookup returns CDR1 SNHLY and CDR2 FYNNEI. This CDR3 comprises 13 residues.

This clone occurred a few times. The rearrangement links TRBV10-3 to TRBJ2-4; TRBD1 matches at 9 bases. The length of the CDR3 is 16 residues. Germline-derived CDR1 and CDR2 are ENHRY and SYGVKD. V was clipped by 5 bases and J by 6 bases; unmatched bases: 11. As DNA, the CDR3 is TGTGCCATCAGTTCCGGGACAGGGATGGGTACAAACATTCAGTACTTC. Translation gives CAISSGTGMGTNIQYF.

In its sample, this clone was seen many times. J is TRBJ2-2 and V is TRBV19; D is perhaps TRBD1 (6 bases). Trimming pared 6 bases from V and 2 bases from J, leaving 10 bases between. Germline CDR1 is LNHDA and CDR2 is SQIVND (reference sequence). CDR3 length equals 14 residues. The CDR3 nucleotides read TGTGCCAGTAGACCGGGACACAACACCGGGGAGCTGTTTTTT. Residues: CASRPGHNTGELFF.

The CDR3 loop reads CASSKARGGRFLGEQFF. CDR3 bases: TGTGCCAGCAGCAAAGCGCGGGGCGGGAGGTTTTTAGGTGAGCAGTTCTTC. The chain links TRBV21-1 to TRBJ2-1; TRBD2, the D gene given by the table, was not confirmed from the DNA. TRBV21-1 is recorded as a pseudogene. This CDR3 is 17 amino acids long.

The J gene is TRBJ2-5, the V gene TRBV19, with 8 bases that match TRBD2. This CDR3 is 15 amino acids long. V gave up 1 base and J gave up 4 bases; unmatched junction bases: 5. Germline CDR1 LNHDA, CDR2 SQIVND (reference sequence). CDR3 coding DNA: TGTGCCAGTAGTATAGTTGGTCTAGCGGGAGAGACCCAGTACTTC. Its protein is CASSIVGLAGETQYF.

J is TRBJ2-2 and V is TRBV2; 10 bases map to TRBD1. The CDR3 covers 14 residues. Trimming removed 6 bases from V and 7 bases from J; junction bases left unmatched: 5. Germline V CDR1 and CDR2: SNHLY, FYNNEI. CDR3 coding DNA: TGTGCCAGCAGCAGGACAGGGGGGCGCGGGGAGCTGTTTTTT. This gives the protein CASSRTGGRGELFF. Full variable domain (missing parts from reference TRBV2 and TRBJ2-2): EPEVTQTPSHQVTQMGQEVILRCVPISNHLYFYWYRQILGQKVEFLVSFYNNEISEKSEIFDDQFSVERPDGSNFTLKIRSTKLEDSAMYFCASSRTGGRGELFFGEGSRLTVL.

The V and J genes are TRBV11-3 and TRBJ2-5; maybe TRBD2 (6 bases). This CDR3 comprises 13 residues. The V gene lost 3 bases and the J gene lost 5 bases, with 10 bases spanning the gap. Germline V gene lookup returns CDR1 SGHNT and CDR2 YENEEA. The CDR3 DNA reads TGTGCCAGCAGCTTGACTAGTGAGGAGACCCAGTACTTC. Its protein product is CASSLTSEETQYF.

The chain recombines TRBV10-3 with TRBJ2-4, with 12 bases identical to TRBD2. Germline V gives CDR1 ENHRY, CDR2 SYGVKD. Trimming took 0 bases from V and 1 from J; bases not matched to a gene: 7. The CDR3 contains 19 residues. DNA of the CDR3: TGTGCCATCAGTGAGTCTATCCTAGCGGGAGGGTCGGCCAAAAACATTCAGTACTTC. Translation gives CAISESILAGGSAKNIQYF.

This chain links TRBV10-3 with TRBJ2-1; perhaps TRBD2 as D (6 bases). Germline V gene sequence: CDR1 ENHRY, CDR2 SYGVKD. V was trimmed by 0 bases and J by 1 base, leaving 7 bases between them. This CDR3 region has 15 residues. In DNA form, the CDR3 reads TGTGCCATCAGTGAGTCGGGGGGTTCCTACAATGAGCAGTTCTTC. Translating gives CAISESGGSYNEQFF.

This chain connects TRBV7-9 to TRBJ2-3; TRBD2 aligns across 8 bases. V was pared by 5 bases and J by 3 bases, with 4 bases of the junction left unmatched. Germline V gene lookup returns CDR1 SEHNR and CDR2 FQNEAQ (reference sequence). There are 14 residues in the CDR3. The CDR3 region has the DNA TGTGCCAGCAGCAAGAGCGGGGGTACAGATACGCAGTATTTT. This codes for CASSKSGGTDTQYF.